What follows are 20 T cell receptor beta chains derived from one specimen sequenced in a study of regulatory T cells in long-lasting Graves disease (dated by TCRdb to about 2021). The label giving this sample's time point can be read as: newly diagnosed GD, antithyroid drugs for less than 3 months. For both TCR sequencing and RNA sequencing, RNA was extracted from PBMCs in TRIzol. Libraries came from multiplex PCR. The sequencing machine was an Illumina HiSeq 4000. iRepertoire HTBI primers and Arm-PCR amplification of CDR3 regions were used to construct TCR beta libraries. Using fastp at Q25 and MiXCR, TCRdb reprocessed the public reads and kept productive beta chains. Duplicate CDR3 protein sequences are folded into a single record with the most common DNA and genes. The sample includes about 610,000 distinct CDR3 sequences, with 15% to 20% observed a single time. The ten most abundant clones make up about 12% of the sample.

The same specimen was also included in a second study, on T cells in Graves' hyperthyroidism and ophthalmopathy.

The material was peripheral blood mononuclear cells (PBMCs), obtained at new diagnosis, from a patient treated with antithyroid drugs. These receptors originate from a young man with Graves disease. Donor details come from another sample of the same person, matched by shared clones.

The CDR3 sequence: CSASPGSKNSTSTDTQYF. CDR3 sequence (DNA): TGCAGTGCTAGCCCCGGGTCCAAGAATAGTACTAGCACAGATACGCAGTATTTT. The chain combines TRBV20-1 with TRBJ2-3; D remains ambiguous. CDR3 length equals 18 residues. V lost 3 bases, J lost 0 bases, and 22 bases lay in between. The germline V gene encodes CDR1 DFQATT and CDR2 SNEGSKA (reference sequence).

In the case of this clonotype: Possible read error: a much larger clone is one base away. The chain employs TRBV20-1 and TRBJ2-1, with 8 bases aligning to TRBD2. The V and J ends lost 6 bases and 6 bases, in that order; junction bases with no gene match: 13. Germline V lookup: CDR1 DFQATT, CDR2 SNEGSKA (reference sequence). The CDR3 runs to 15 residues. This CDR3 is CSASYSGTWSNEQFF. Written as DNA, the CDR3 is TGCAGTGCCTCTTATAGCGGGACCTGGTCCAATGAGCAGTTCTTC.

The count of this clonotype is one. CDR3 protein: CASTRRETFNYGYTF. CDR3 DNA sequence: TGTGCCAGCACCCGGCGGGAGACCTTCAACTATGGCTACACCTTC. The chain uses TRBV6-1 and TRBJ1-2; D is unresolved. The CDR3 has 15 amino acids. V gave up 7 bases and J gave up 2 bases, with 17 bases separating them. CDR1 is MNHNS, CDR2 SASEGT, per germline.

The chain's CDR3 is CASSKRWGGDQPQHF. CDR3 nucleotides: TGTGCCAGCAGTAAGCGGTGGGGGGGCGATCAGCCCCAGCATTTT. The rearrangement links TRBV27 to TRBJ1-5; D perhaps matches TRBD1 (6 bases). Germline values: CDR1 MNHEY, CDR2 SMNVEV (reference sequence). The CDR3 totals 15 residues. The V and J ends lost 5 bases and 5 bases respectively, with 16 bases between them.

The sample holds many counts of this clonotype. The chain employs TRBV28 and TRBJ2-1; 10 bases map to TRBD1. V was clipped by 3 bases and J by 9 bases; unmatched bases: 8. The CDR3 contains 15 residues. CDR1 and CDR2 from the germline V gene are MDHEN and SYDVKM. This CDR3 reads CASSLGTGALGEQFF. In DNA form, the CDR3 reads TGTGCCAGCAGTTTGGGGACAGGGGCGCTGGGTGAGCAGTTCTTC.

The chain has TRBV20-1 and TRBJ2-7, with D possibly TRBD1 on 5 matching bases. There are 13 residues in the CDR3. V gave up 6 bases and J gave up 8 bases, with 20 bases separating them. Germline V gives CDR1 DFQATT, CDR2 SNEGSKA (reference sequence). CDR3 residues: CSAGPAGFPQQYF. The CDR3 DNA reads TGCAGTGCCGGGCCGGCAGGGTTCCCGCAGCAGTACTTC.

V gene TRBV20-1 combines with J gene TRBJ2-1; D remains ambiguous. There are 15 residues in the CDR3. V was pared by 0 bases and J by 3 bases, with 12 bases between. Per germline, CDR1 DFQATT and CDR2 SNEGSKA (reference sequence). The CDR3 here is CSARDQNASYNEQFF. DNA of the CDR3: TGCAGTGCTAGAGATCAGAACGCTAGCTACAATGAGCAGTTCTTC.

This clonotype showed up many times. The chain has TRBV28 and TRBJ2-7; 10 nucleotides align to TRBD1. The CDR3 spans 14 residues. Germline V gene lookup returns CDR1 MDHEN and CDR2 SYDVKM. The V and J ends lost 3 bases and 8 bases, in that order; junction bases with no gene match: 7. The CDR3, as DNA: TGTGCCAGCAGTTTTTCCGGGACAGGGGAGAAGCAGTACTTC. Amino acid sequence: CASSFSGTGEKQYF.

This clonotype turned up a few times. V gene TRBV7-3 combines with J gene TRBJ2-5; 12 bases align to TRBD2. The CDR3 sequence is 15 residues long. With 1 base clipped from V and 4 bases from J, the junction kept 1 base outside the gene matches. Germline assignment: CDR1 SGHTA and CDR2 FQGTGA. The CDR3 sequence is CASSLMTSGRETQYF. DNA for the CDR3: TGTGCCAGCAGCTTAATGACTAGCGGGAGAGAGACCCAGTACTTC.

As to this clonotype: A much larger clone lies one base from this, so it may be a read error. The CDR3 spells CASRSTGTSVDEQFF. CDR3 coding DNA: TGTGCCAGCAGGTCTACCGGGACTAGCGTCGACGAGCAGTTCTTC. The chain is built from TRBV6-1 and TRBJ2-1; 10 nucleotides line up with TRBD2. Germline V gene sequence: CDR1 MNHNS, CDR2 SASEGT. After removal of 6 bases from V and 10 bases from J, the junction contained 12 bases not matched to a gene. CDR3 length: 15 amino acids.

This clonotype was detected ten times or more. This chain connects TRBV12-3 or TRBV12-4 to TRBJ2-6, with 8 bases fitting TRBD2. This CDR3 has 15 residues. V was pared by 6 bases and J by 2 bases, with 3 bases of the junction left unmatched. The CDR3 reads CASSSREAGANVLTF. In DNA, the CDR3 is TGTGCCAGCAGCTCGCGGGAGGCTGGGGCCAACGTCCTGACTTTC.

This clonotype was picked up many times. This chain joins TRBV6-1 and TRBJ1-1, with D possibly TRBD1 on 5 matching bases. CDR3 length: 14 residues. The ends were cut back, 1 base at V and 0 bases at J, with 6 bases in the middle. Germline lookup yields CDR1 MNHNS and CDR2 SASEGT. CDR3 sequence: CASSEGQLNTEAFF. The CDR3 coding sequence is TGTGCCAGCAGTGAAGGACAGCTGAACACTGAAGCTTTCTTT.

The chain couples TRBV20-1 to TRBJ1-1, with D uncertain. Germline V CDR1 and CDR2: DFQATT, SNEGSKA (reference sequence). The CDR3 sequence is 13 residues long. V lost 6 bases and J lost 0, with 11 bases in between. The CDR3 spells CSAQGRLNTEAFF. DNA of the CDR3: TGCAGTGCCCAAGGAAGGTTGAACACTGAAGCTTTCTTT.

This clonotype has only a few counts. The chain carries TRBV19 and TRBJ2-2, with TRBD2 identical over 8 bases. Trimming at V came to 3 bases and at J to 0 bases, leaving 0 bases not matched to a gene. The length of the CDR3 is 15 residues. CDR1 LNHDA and CDR2 SQIVND come from the germline V gene (reference sequence). CDR3 in DNA: TGTGCCAGTAGTATGGGACTAGCGAACACCGGGGAGCTGTTTTTT. Translation gives CASSMGLANTGELFF.

In its sample, this clonotype was seen many times. The V and J genes are TRBV20-1 and TRBJ2-3; perhaps TRBD2 as D (5 bases). This CDR3 has 15 amino acids. Trimming took 3 bases from V and 0 from J, leaving 13 bases between them. Germline loops: CDR1 DFQATT, CDR2 SNEGSKA (reference sequence). The CDR3 region is CSARRGHLSTDTQYF. CDR3 DNA: TGCAGTGCTAGGCGCGGGCACTTGAGCACAGATACGCAGTATTTT.

This clonotype was found many times. V usage is TRBV10-3 and J usage is TRBJ2-1; the D is unclear. The CDR3 covers 14 residues. Deletions cut 3 bases from V and 6 bases from J, with 12 bases between. Germline CDR1 reads ENHRY; CDR2 reads SYGVKD. In DNA form, the CDR3 reads TGTGCCATCAGTGACGGTAAGGCTGTCAATGAGCAGTTCTTC. Translating it yields CAISDGKAVNEQFF.

This clonotype was seen at least ten times. The V gene is TRBV20-1, the J gene TRBJ2-5; TRBD2 aligns across 10 bases. The CDR3 has 13 residues. Germline values: CDR1 DFQATT, CDR2 SNEGSKA (reference sequence). Trimming removed 7 bases from V and 3 bases from J; junction bases left unmatched: 5. The CDR3 loop is CSVALAGEETQYF. The DNA of the CDR3 is TGCAGTGTGGCGCTAGCGGGAGAAGAGACCCAGTACTTC.

This clonotype was observed many times. V gene TRBV30 combines with J gene TRBJ2-1, with D unclear. Germline loops: CDR1 GTSNPN, CDR2 SVGIG (reference sequence). This CDR3 comprises 14 residues. Trimming cost V 3 bases and J 3 bases, with 12 bases left between them. CDR3 DNA sequence: TGTGCCTGGAGCAAAGTGGGGAACTACAATGAGCAGTTCTTC. Protein sequence: CAWSKVGNYNEQFF.

Only a few counts were recorded for this clonotype. This sequence joins TRBV14 and TRBJ1-2; TRBD1 is a possible D gene (6 bases). V lost 2 bases, J lost 1 base, and 14 bases lay in between. In germline, CDR1 is SGHDN, CDR2 FVKESK. The CDR3 contains 16 residues. The CDR3 sequence is CASSQLTGAINYGYTF. The CDR3, as DNA: TGTGCCAGCAGCCAACTTACGGGGGCCATTAACTATGGCTACACCTTC.

The J gene is TRBJ2-7, the V gene TRBV6-2 or TRBV6-3; tentatively, D is TRBD1 (7 bases). The V gene's germline CDR1 is MNHEY and CDR2 SVGEGT. This CDR3 has 15 residues. V dropped 5 bases and J dropped 1 base, with 15 bases sitting between them. The CDR3, as DNA: TGTGCCAGCAGTGAAAGGGGGGACAGTTCCTACGAGCAGTACTTC. Encoded protein: CASSERGDSSYEQYF.